The 32 T cell receptor beta chains listed next were all sequenced from one sample in a study of blood T cell repertoires in COVID-19. TCRdb's table, derived via immunoSEQ multiplex PCR, lists solely in-frame clones and lacks some. The data contain 140,000 to 150,000 clones, 75% to 85% of them singletons. Sequencing input: peripheral blood. These receptors were obtained from a man in his fifties or sixties with active or convalescent COVID-19.

This sequence joins TRBV3-1 (or the pseudogene TRBV3-2) and TRBJ2-7; 11 bases line up with TRBD2. There are 17 residues in the CDR3. V shed 1 base and J 0 bases; nucleotides not matched to a gene: 5. Germline V CDR1 and CDR2: LGHDT, YNNKEL (reference sequence). CDR3 region: CASSQAGTSGYSYEQYF. The CDR3 bases are TGTGCCAGCAGCCAAGCCGGGACTAGCGGATACTCCTACGAGCAGTACTTC.

This sequence joins TRBV5-5 and TRBJ1-4, with 9 bases identical to TRBD1. The length of the CDR3 is 15 residues. Germline V gives CDR1 SGHKS, CDR2 YYEKEE (reference sequence). V shed 3 bases, J shed 5 bases, and the junction held 5 bases outside the gene matches. CDR3 bases: TGTGCCAGCAGCTCTTACAGGGGGCACAATGAAAAACTGTTTTTT. Residues: CASSSYRGHNEKLFF.

This clone occurred once. For the CDR3, the DNA is TGTGCCAGCAGTTCTAGCGGGAGCATCGGTAGCGAGCAGTACTTC. This translates into CASSSSGSIGSEQYF. The J gene is TRBJ2-7, the V gene TRBV28; 10 bases are a match to TRBD2. Germline loops: CDR1 MDHEN, CDR2 SYDVKM. The length of the CDR3 is 15 residues. The ends lost 4 bases at V and 6 bases at J; junction bases unmatched: 9.

V gene TRBV29-1 combines with J gene TRBJ1-3, with 7 bases lining up with TRBD1. V lost 7 bases to trimming and J lost 4 bases; unmatched junction nucleotides: 10. There are 14 residues in the CDR3. Germline V lookup: CDR1 SQVTM, CDR2 ANQGSEA. The CDR3 region has the DNA TGCAGCGCCAGCACCCCAGGGGGAGGAAACACCATATATTTT. Its translation: CSASTPGGGNTIYF.

The gene calls are TRBV21-1 and TRBJ2-1; the table's D call TRBD1 went unverified against the DNA. TRBV21-1 is assigned pseudogene status. This CDR3 has 19 residues. The DNA of the CDR3 is TGTGCCAGCAGCAAAAAAAAGGGGGAATCGAGAGGCCCCTCACATGAGCAGTTCTTC. Translating gives CASSKKKGESRGPSHEQFF.

This clone was recorded only once. The J gene is TRBJ2-3, the V gene TRBV7-6, with a possible D match to TRBD1 (6 bases). From germline, CDR1 is SGHVS and CDR2 FNYEAQ. This CDR3 is built from 16 residues. V was cut by 0 bases and J by 3 bases, with 13 bases left in between. The CDR3 loop is CASSLAQGPRTDTQYF. In nucleotides, the CDR3 is TGTGCCAGCAGCTTAGCTCAGGGGCCGAGAACAGATACGCAGTATTTT. The full variable domain, in which reference TRBV7-6 and TRBJ2-3 provide the parts outside the CDR3, is GAGVSQSPRYKVTKRGQDVALRCDPISGHVSLYWYRQALGQGPEFLTYFNYEAQQDKSGLPNDRFSAERPEGSISTLTIQRTEQRDSAMYRCASSLAQGPRTDTQYFGPGTRLTVL.

The chain uses TRBV4-2 and TRBJ2-7; tentatively, D is TRBD1 (6 bases). Germline assignment: CDR1 LGHNA and CDR2 YNFKEQ. The length of the CDR3 is 14 residues. Between the trimmed V and J ends, which lost 1 base and 4 bases, there was a span of 11 bases. The CDR3 DNA is TGTGCCAGCAGCCAAGTCGCAGGGGCTTACGAGCAGTACTTC. Amino acids: CASSQVAGAYEQYF.

The chain recombines TRBV6-1 with TRBJ1-4; the D is unclear. V lost 2 bases to trimming and J lost 5 bases, with 12 bases between them. This CDR3 is 15 amino acids long. CDR1 MNHNS and CDR2 SASEGT come from the germline V gene. CDR3 nucleotide sequence: TGTGCCAGCAGTGAATCGGGAGCCTACAATGAAAAACTGTTTTTT. Translating it yields CASSESGAYNEKLFF.

The chain joins TRBV5-1 to TRBJ1-6, with a possible D match to TRBD1 (6 bases). The CDR3 loop spans 13 amino acids. V was clipped by 4 bases and J by 8 bases, with 10 bases between them. CDR1 SGHRS and CDR2 YFSETQ come from the germline V gene. The CDR3 here is CASSQPGDSPLHF. CDR3 nucleotide sequence: TGCGCCAGCAGCCAGCCAGGGGATTCACCCCTCCACTTT. The whole variable domain, remainder taken from reference TRBV5-1 and TRBJ1-6, is KAGVTQTPRYLIKTRGQQVTLSCSPISGHRSVSWYQQTPGQGLQFLFEYFSETQRNKGNFPGRFSGRQFSNSRSEMNVSTLELGDSALYLCASSQPGDSPLHFGNGTRLTVT.

This clone has a handful of counts. The chain couples TRBV9 to TRBJ2-7; 10 bases map to TRBD2. V gave up 1 base and J gave up 5 bases; unmatched junction bases: 3. Looked up from germline, CDR1 is SGDLS and CDR2 is YYNGEE. The CDR3 has 14 residues. CDR3 sequence (DNA): TGTGCCAGCAGCGTAAGCGGGAGGGCCGACGAGCAGTACTTC. Translation gives CASSVSGRADEQYF.

A single count supports this clone. This chain joins TRBV29-1 and TRBJ1-2; D is possibly TRBD1 (6 bases). The CDR3 covers 11 residues. Germline V CDR1 and CDR2: SQVTM, ANQGSEA. The V end was cut by 6 bases, the J end by 7 bases, with 12 bases between. DNA of the CDR3: TGCAGCGTCGTCACAGGGTTTGGCTACACCTTC. It yields the protein CSVVTGFGYTF.

The rearrangement joins TRBV6-4 to TRBJ2-1; weak D call: TRBD1 (5 bases). CDR1 is MRHNA and CDR2 is SNTAGT in the germline V gene. V shed 2 bases and J shed 8 bases, with 16 bases lying between them. CDR3 length: 15 amino acids. The CDR3 sequence is CASSDQTVGSDEQFF. The CDR3 DNA reads TGTGCCAGCAGTGACCAGACAGTCGGCTCGGATGAGCAGTTCTTC.

The chain recombines TRBV18 with TRBJ1-1, with D possibly TRBD1 on 5 matching bases. Germline V gene sequence: CDR1 KGHSH, CDR2 LQKENI. V lost 0 bases, J lost 5 bases, and 13 bases lay in between. The CDR3 covers 15 residues. CDR3: CASSPPRGSGTEAFF. CDR3 sequence (DNA): TGTGCCAGCTCACCACCTCGGGGGAGTGGTACTGAAGCTTTCTTT.

The chain uses TRBV7-9 and TRBJ2-1, with TRBD1 matching 10 bases. With V trimmed by 5 bases and J by 1 base, 8 bases remained unmatched. CDR3 length equals 17 residues. The germline gives CDR1 SEHNR, CDR2 FQNEAQ (reference sequence). The CDR3 protein is CASSPTWTGGSYNEQFF. The CDR3 DNA reads as TGTGCCAGCAGCCCAACCTGGACAGGGGGATCCTACAATGAGCAGTTCTTC.

V and J are TRBV2 and TRBJ2-2; 11 bases align to TRBD1. The CDR3 runs to 17 residues. The junction had 10 bases not matched to a gene; V was cut back by 6 bases and J by 4 bases. Germline V gene data show CDR1 as SNHLY and CDR2 as FYNNEI. DNA of the CDR3: TGTGCCAGCAGCGTGCCGGACAGGGGGCGCGTCACCGGGGAGCTGTTTTTT. Its protein is CASSVPDRGRVTGELFF.

The chain combines TRBV7-2 with TRBJ1-3; D gene unclear. Trimming pared 8 bases from V and 5 bases from J, leaving 16 bases between. The CDR3 is made up of 14 amino acids. Per the germline V gene, CDR1 is SGHTA and CDR2 is FQGNSA. This chain's CDR3 is CASSKRARRNTIYF. In DNA, the CDR3 is TGTGCCAGCTCCAAGAGAGCCCGAAGAAACACCATATATTTT.

The gene calls are TRBV3-1 (or the pseudogene TRBV3-2) and TRBJ1-2, with D maybe TRBD1 (5 bases). V lost 3 bases and J lost 3, with 8 bases in between. The CDR3 is 13 residues long. Germline assignment: CDR1 LGHDT and CDR2 YNNKEL (reference sequence). The CDR3 sequence is CASSHGTDYGYTF. The CDR3 DNA is TGTGCCAGCAGCCACGGGACTGACTATGGCTACACCTTC.

This sequence joins TRBV4-3 and TRBJ2-3; 7 nucleotides agree with TRBD2. V dropped 1 base and J dropped 6; count of bases not matched to a gene: 7. Per the germline V gene, CDR1 is LGHNA and CDR2 is YSLEER. This CDR3 region has 15 residues. The CDR3 loop is CASSQVVGGLDTQYF. In nucleotides, the CDR3 is TGCGCCAGCAGCCAAGTGGTGGGAGGGCTGGATACGCAGTATTTT.

This clone was detected only once. The chain has TRBV21-1 and TRBJ2-1; TRBD2 is the table's D call, not checked against the DNA. TRBV21-1 is listed as a pseudogene. The CDR3 has 16 residues. CDR3 DNA: TGTGCCAGCAGCACGCCTAGCTCAAATTGCTACAATGAGCAGTTCTTC. Translating gives CASSTPSSNCYNEQFF.

The chain is built from TRBV11-1 and TRBJ1-4, with 7 bases aligning to TRBD1. CDR1 is SGHAT, CDR2 FQDESV, per germline (reference sequence). J lost 2 bases, V lost 5 bases, and 5 bases had no gene match. The length of the CDR3 is 15 residues. The DNA of the CDR3 is TGTGCCAGCAGCAGGGGGCGAACTACTAATGAAAAACTGTTTTTT. Amino acid sequence: CASSRGRTTNEKLFF. The full variable domain, with the rest looked up from reference TRBV11-1 and TRBJ1-4, is EAEVAQSPRYKITEKSQAVAFWCDPISGHATLYWYRQILGQGPELLVQFQDESVVDDSQLPKDRFSAERLKGVDSTLKIQPAELGDSAMYLCASSRGRTTNEKLFFGSGTQLSVL.

V gene TRBV18 combines with J gene TRBJ2-1, with 7 nucleotides matching TRBD2. Germline values: CDR1 KGHSH, CDR2 LQKENI. CDR3 size: 13 residues. J gave up 9 bases and V 6 bases, and 8 bases lay outside the gene matches. Here the CDR3 reads CASSRSGNGEQFF. For the CDR3, the DNA is TGTGCCAGCTCGCGAAGCGGGAATGGTGAGCAGTTCTTC.

This rearrangement joins TRBV18 to TRBJ2-5, with a weak D call TRBD2 (6 bases). CDR3 length: 15 residues. V lost 0 bases to trimming and J lost 4 bases, with 12 bases between them. Germline values: CDR1 KGHSH, CDR2 LQKENI. The CDR3 DNA reads as TGTGCCAGCTCACCACCGGCGGGGCCGCGAGAGACCCAGTACTTC. This sequence encodes CASSPPAGPRETQYF.

The V gene is TRBV28, the J gene TRBJ2-6; tentative D call: TRBD2 (6 bases). The CDR3 has 14 residues. The V and J ends lost 6 bases and 1 base respectively, with 7 bases between them. Germline CDR1 and CDR2: MDHEN and SYDVKM. The CDR3 region is CASSGTSGANVLTF. The CDR3, as DNA: TGTGCCAGCAGCGGGACTTCTGGGGCCAACGTCCTGACTTTC.

This sequence joins TRBV19 and TRBJ2-3, with D possibly TRBD2 on 6 matching bases. The CDR3 consists of 10 residues. Trimming stripped 7 bases from V and 10 bases from J, with 9 bases between. CDR1 is LNHDA and CDR2 is SQIVND in the germline V gene (reference sequence). CDR3 residues: CASTLASQYF. The CDR3 bases are TGTGCCAGTACCCTAGCGTCGCAGTATTTT. The complete variable domain, with remaining parts taken from reference TRBV19 and TRBJ2-3, reads DGGITQSPKYLFRKEGQNVTLSCEQNLNHDAMYWYRQDPGQGLRLIYYSQIVNDFQKGDIAEGYSVSREKKESFPLTVTSAQKNPTAFYLCASTLASQYFGPGTRLTVL.

The rearrangement uses TRBV28 and TRBJ2-3; 11 bases are shared with TRBD2. J was trimmed by 9 bases and V by 4 bases; bases with no gene match: 9. CDR3 size: 15 residues. CDR1 and CDR2 (germline): MDHEN, SYDVKM. CDR3 sequence reads: CASSSQLAGDGTQYF. The CDR3 DNA follows: TGTGCCAGCAGTTCACAACTAGCGGGAGATGGGACGCAGTATTTT.

The chain carries TRBV7-8 and TRBJ2-1, with TRBD2 matching 8 bases. Trimming took 5 bases from V and 9 from J; bases not matched to a gene: 15. Germline CDR1 is SGHVS and CDR2 is FQNEAQ. The CDR3 consists of 16 residues. The CDR3 sequence: CASSPLTGGLAGEQFF. Here the CDR3 DNA reads TGTGCCAGCAGCCCTCTTACTGGAGGACTAGCCGGTGAGCAGTTCTTC.

The rearrangement uses TRBV3-1 (or the pseudogene TRBV3-2) and TRBJ1-1, with D possibly matching TRBD1 (5 bases). Trimming shortened V by 3 bases and J by 2 bases, and 10 bases separated the two germline ends. This CDR3 spans 14 amino acids. CDR1 LGHDT and CDR2 YNNKEL come from the germline V gene (reference sequence). This CDR3 is CASSHRVLNTEAFF. CDR3 bases: TGTGCCAGCAGCCACAGGGTCCTCAACACTGAAGCTTTCTTT.

V is TRBV6-5 and J is TRBJ1-2; D not resolved. The V end was cut by 7 bases, the J end by 5 bases, with 17 bases between. The CDR3 totals 14 residues. CDR1 and CDR2 from the germline V gene are MNHEY and SVGAGI. CDR3 loop: CASTPQIRGYGYTF. The DNA of the CDR3 is TGTGCCAGCACTCCCCAAATTCGGGGATATGGCTACACCTTC.

The J gene is TRBJ1-6, the V gene TRBV7-2, with 8 bases aligning to TRBD1. The V segment lost 6 bases and the J segment 7 bases; nucleotides outside the gene matches: 8. The CDR3 contains 15 residues. Germline CDR1 and CDR2: SGHTA and FQGNSA. This chain's CDR3 is CASSSTGGLNSPLHF. The DNA for the CDR3 is TGTGCCAGCAGTTCCACAGGGGGTCTGAATTCACCCCTCCACTTT.

This clone was found once. V and J are TRBV7-8 and TRBJ1-2; maybe TRBD1 (6 bases). CDR1 and CDR2 from the germline V gene are SGHVS and FQNEAQ. The V and J ends lost 4 bases and 8 bases respectively, with 14 bases between them. This CDR3 region has 13 residues. The CDR3 loop reads CASSSTGTSGYTF. Here the CDR3 DNA reads TGTGCCAGCAGCTCAACAGGGACCAGCGGCTACACCTTC.

This chain links TRBV6-5 with TRBJ2-7; TRBD1 matches 7 bases. Per germline, CDR1 MNHEY and CDR2 SVGAGI. V was pared by 6 bases and J by 6 bases, with 8 bases of the junction left unmatched. This CDR3 spans 13 amino acids. Here the CDR3 reads CASSRSTGSEQYF. The CDR3 DNA reads as TGTGCCAGCAGCCGTTCGACAGGGAGCGAGCAGTACTTC.

The J gene is TRBJ2-7, the V gene TRBV6-6; 9 bases are a match to TRBD2. The germline V gene has CDR1 MNHNY and CDR2 SVGAGI (reference sequence). V trimming: 2 bases; J trimming: 3 bases; junction bases outside the gene matches: 8. The CDR3 extends over 16 amino acids. CDR3: CASSYDRGSGSYEQYF. CDR3 coding DNA: TGTGCCAGCAGTTACGATAGGGGTAGCGGGAGCTACGAGCAGTACTTC.